These T cell receptor beta chains were read from a single sample in a study of blood T cell repertoires in COVID-19. Measured with immunoSEQ multiplex PCR; TCRdb has only the in-frame clones, and not every one. The sample lists about 210,000 clones; about 81% were seen once. Sequencing was performed on PBMCs or T cells enriched from blood (not recorded which). These receptors were collected from a man in his forties who had recovered from COVID-19. The CDR3 runs from the conserved cysteine through the conserved F or W. Each record gives: clone size, V gene, J gene, D gene, CDR3 DNA, CDR3 protein. The D gene is left open where the match is weak. Not every row has a clone size; where given, it reads once, few, many or a size class.

size: .
V: TRBV18
J: TRBJ2-3
D: .
DNA: TGTGCCAGCTCACCACCGTCCATTGGGAGAGATACGCAGTATTTT
CDR3: CASSPPSIGRDTQYF

size: .
V: TRBV20-1
J: TRBJ1-2
D: TRBD1
DNA: TGCAGTGCGGCGCCAGGGGGAGGCTACACCTTC
CDR3: CSAAPGGGYTF

size: .
V: TRBV6-5
J: TRBJ1-2
D: .
DNA: TGTGCCAGCAGTTACGGAGGACAGACTATCTATGGCTACACCTTC
CDR3: CASSYGGQTIYGYTF

size: .
V: TRBV6-5
J: TRBJ1-6
D: .
DNA: TGTGCCAGCAGTTACTCGTTCAGCTCCTATAATTCACCCCTCCACTTT
CDR3: CASSYSFSSYNSPLHF

size: .
V: TRBV5-6
J: TRBJ1-1
D: .
DNA: TGTGCCAGCAGTAGTTTGATGAACACTGAAGCTTTCTTT
CDR3: CASSSLMNTEAFF

size: .
V: TRBV10-3
J: TRBJ1-1
D: TRBD1
DNA: TGTGCCATCAGAGGAACAGGGGACACTGAAGCTTTCTTT
CDR3: CAIRGTGDTEAFF

size: .
V: TRBV19
J: TRBJ1-1
D: TRBD1
DNA: TGTGCCAGTAGTATTTTGTCACAGGGGGGTACTGAAGCTTTCTTT
CDR3: CASSILSQGGTEAFF

size: .
V: TRBV5-6
J: TRBJ1-6
D: .
DNA: TGTGCCAGCAGCTTGCCTGCAGGGGCAAATAATTCACCCCTCCACTTT
CDR3: CASSLPAGANNSPLHF

size: .
V: TRBV4-2
J: TRBJ1-5
D: TRBD1
DNA: TGTGCCAGCAGCCAAGAACGGGACAGGATCAATCAGCCCCAGCATTTT
CDR3: CASSQERDRINQPQHF

size: .
V: TRBV18
J: TRBJ2-7
D: TRBD1
DNA: TGTGCCAGCTCACCACCCGGGACAGGGTCCTACGAGCAGTACTTC
CDR3: CASSPPGTGSYEQYF

size: .
V: TRBV12-3/TRBV12-4
J: TRBJ1-1
D: TRBD1
DNA: TGTGCCAGCAGTTTGGACAGGCGGGCTTTCTTT
CDR3: CASSLDRRAFF

size: .
V: TRBV3-1/TRBV3-2
J: TRBJ1-2
D: .
DNA: TGTGCCAGCAGCCGTCCGGAGGGCCGAGGGGGCTACACCTTC
CDR3: CASSRPEGRGGYTF

size: .
V: TRBV30
J: TRBJ1-6
D: TRBD1
DNA: TGTGCCTGGAGGTCGGGACAGGGGCCTTCACCCCTCCACTTT
CDR3: CAWRSGQGPSPLHF

size: .
V: TRBV5-1
J: TRBJ1-3
D: .
DNA: TGCGCCAGCAGCTTCGGACTTGGAAACACCATATATTTT
CDR3: CASSFGLGNTIYF

size: .
V: TRBV27
J: TRBJ1-6
D: .
DNA: TGTGCCAGCAGTCCCGTCTCCTATAATTCACCCCTCCACTTT
CDR3: CASSPVSYNSPLHF

size: once
V: TRBV18
J: TRBJ2-1
D: TRBD2
DNA: TGTGCCAGCTCCAGTACCGGGACTAGCACGAGGAATGAGCAGTTCTTC
CDR3: CASSSTGTSTRNEQFF

size: .
V: TRBV30
J: TRBJ2-1
D: .
DNA: TGTGCCTGGGACAGGTATTACAATGAGCAGTTCTTC
CDR3: CAWDRYYNEQFF

size: .
V: TRBV5-1
J: TRBJ2-1
D: .
DNA: TGCGCCAGCAGCGTTGTGGGGGGCAATGAGCAGTTCTTC
CDR3: CASSVVGGNEQFF

size: .
V: TRBV7-9
J: TRBJ2-1
D: TRBD2
DNA: TGTGCCAGCACCCAACGGGGGACTACCTACAATGAGCAGTTCTTC
CDR3: CASTQRGTTYNEQFF

size: once
V: TRBV6-5
J: TRBJ2-1
D: TRBD1
DNA: TGTGCCAGCAGTAGAACGGGACAGGGGGCAAATGAGCAGTTCTTC
CDR3: CASSRTGQGANEQFF

size: .
V: TRBV24-1
J: TRBJ2-1
D: .
DNA: TGTGCCACCAGTGATCGGGCCAGGGTGGGGAACAATGAGCAGTTCTTC
CDR3: CATSDRARVGNNEQFF

size: .
V: TRBV7-9
J: TRBJ2-1
D: TRBD2
DNA: TGTGCCAGCAGCTTCGAACGGGAGGGGTTCTTC
CDR3: CASSFEREGFF

size: .
V: TRBV27
J: TRBJ1-2
D: .
DNA: TGTGCCAGCAGTTCGGGGGTTGGGTATGGCTACACCTTC
CDR3: CASSSGVGYGYTF

size: .
V: TRBV18
J: TRBJ1-1
D: TRBD1
DNA: TGTGCCAGCTCCGTTGACAGGGGGCAGAACACTGAAGCTTTCTTT
CDR3: CASSVDRGQNTEAFF

size: .
V: TRBV2
J: TRBJ1-5
D: TRBD1
DNA: TGTGCCAGCAGTTCGGGACAGGGAACAGCTCAGCCCCAGCATTTT
CDR3: CASSSGQGTAQPQHF

size: .
V: TRBV30
J: TRBJ1-2
D: .
DNA: TGTGCCTGGAGTGTTACGGGGGGTGGCTACACCTTC
CDR3: CAWSVTGGGYTF

size: .
V: TRBV27
J: TRBJ1-5
D: .
DNA: TGTGCCAGCAGTTCAGGGTTCGGTCAGCCCCAGCATTTT
CDR3: CASSSGFGQPQHF

size: .
V: TRBV5-4
J: TRBJ2-7
D: .
DNA: TGTGCCAGCAGCGGGGACGGGAGCTCCTACGAGCAGTACTTC
CDR3: CASSGDGSSYEQYF

size: .
V: TRBV6-1
J: TRBJ1-2
D: .
DNA: TGTGCCAGCAGTGAAAGTGGTAATTTAGTGGGCTACACCTTC
CDR3: CASSESGNLVGYTF

size: once
V: TRBV9
J: TRBJ2-3
D: .
DNA: TGTGCCAGCAGCGTAGACAGAGGGCCGCAGTATTTT
CDR3: CASSVDRGPQYF

size: .
V: TRBV12-3/TRBV12-4
J: TRBJ1-2
D: .
DNA: TGTGCCAGCAGTTTGGACTGGCGGGGCTACACCTTC
CDR3: CASSLDWRGYTF

size: .
V: TRBV9
J: TRBJ2-1
D: TRBD2
DNA: TGTGCCAGCAGCTCCATGGGACTAGCGGGCAATGAGCAGTTCTTC
CDR3: CASSSMGLAGNEQFF

size: .
V: TRBV24-1
J: TRBJ1-5
D: .
DNA: TGTGCCACCAGTGATAACGGAGTAAGAGGTCAGCCCCAGCATTTT
CDR3: CATSDNGVRGQPQHF

size: few
V: TRBV19
J: TRBJ1-5
D: TRBD1
DNA: TGTGCCAGTAGTACGACAGGGGGCAACCAGCCCCAGCATTTT
CDR3: CASSTTGGNQPQHF

size: once
V: TRBV5-6
J: TRBJ1-5
D: .
DNA: TGTGCCAGCAGCCACGGGACTCTTGGCAATCAGCCCCAGCATTTT
CDR3: CASSHGTLGNQPQHF

size: .
V: TRBV7-3
J: TRBJ2-1
D: TRBD2
DNA: TGTGCCAGCAGTTCGACTAGCGGGGGCAATGAGCAGTTCTTC
CDR3: CASSSTSGGNEQFF

size: .
V: TRBV6-5
J: TRBJ2-3
D: .
DNA: TGTGCCAGCAGTTACTCGAGTAGAGATACGCAGTATTTT
CDR3: CASSYSSRDTQYF

size: .
V: TRBV5-1
J: TRBJ2-6
D: .
DNA: TGCGCCAGCACCGGTACAGGTGGAGGGGCCAACGTCCTGACTTTC
CDR3: CASTGTGGGANVLTF

size: .
V: TRBV12-5
J: TRBJ1-2
D: .
DNA: TGTGCTAGTGGCCCCAGTGGGACAAACTACACCTTC
CDR3: CASGPSGTNYTF

size: .
V: TRBV5-1
J: TRBJ2-7
D: .
DNA: TGCGCCAGCAGCTTGGAATACGGCTACGAGCAGTACTTC
CDR3: CASSLEYGYEQYF

size: .
V: TRBV7-9
J: TRBJ2-2
D: .
DNA: TGTGCCAGCAGCTTCCCTTCCGGTTTTGCCACCGGGGAGCTGTTTTTT
CDR3: CASSFPSGFATGELFF

size: .
V: TRBV5-1
J: TRBJ2-2
D: .
DNA: TGCGCCAGCAGCTTGAATCCAGGGCCCGGGGAGCTGTTTTTT
CDR3: CASSLNPGPGELFF